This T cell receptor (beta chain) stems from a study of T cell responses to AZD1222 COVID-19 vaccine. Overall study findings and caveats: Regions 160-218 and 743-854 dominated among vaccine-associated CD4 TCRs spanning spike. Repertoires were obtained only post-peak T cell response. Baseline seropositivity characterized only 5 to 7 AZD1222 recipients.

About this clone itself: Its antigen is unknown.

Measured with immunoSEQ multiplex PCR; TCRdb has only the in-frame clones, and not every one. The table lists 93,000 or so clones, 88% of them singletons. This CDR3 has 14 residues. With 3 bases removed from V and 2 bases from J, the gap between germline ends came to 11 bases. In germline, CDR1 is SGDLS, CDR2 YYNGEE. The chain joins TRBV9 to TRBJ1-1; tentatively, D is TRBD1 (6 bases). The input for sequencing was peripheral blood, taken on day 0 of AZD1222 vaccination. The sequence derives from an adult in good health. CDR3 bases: TGTGCCAGCAGCGGGGGGACACCTAACACTGAAGCTTTCTTT. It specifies CASSGGTPNTEAFF. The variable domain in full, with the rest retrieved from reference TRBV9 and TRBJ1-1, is DSGVTQTPKHLITATGQRVTLRCSPRSGDLSVYWYQQSLDQGLQFLIQYYNGEERAKGNILERFSAQQFPDLHSELNLSSLELGDSALYFCASSGGTPNTEAFFGQGTRLTVV.